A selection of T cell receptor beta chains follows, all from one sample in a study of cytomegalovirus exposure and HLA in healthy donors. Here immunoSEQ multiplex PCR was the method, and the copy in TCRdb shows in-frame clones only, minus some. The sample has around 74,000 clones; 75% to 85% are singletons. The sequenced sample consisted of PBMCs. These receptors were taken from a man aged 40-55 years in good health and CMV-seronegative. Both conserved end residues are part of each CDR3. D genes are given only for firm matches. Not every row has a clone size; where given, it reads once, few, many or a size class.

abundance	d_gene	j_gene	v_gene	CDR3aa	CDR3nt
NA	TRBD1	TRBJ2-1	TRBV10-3	CAISERAGTGSNNEQFF	TGTGCCATCAGTGAGAGAGCCGGGACAGGTAGTAACAATGAGCAGTTCTTC
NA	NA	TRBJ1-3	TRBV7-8	CASSYYAGVSGNTIYF	TGTGCCAGCAGTTACTATGCCGGGGTCTCTGGAAACACCATATATTTT
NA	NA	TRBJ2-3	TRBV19	CASSTDRVFFTQYF	TGTGCCAGTAGTACGGACAGAGTTTTTTTTACGCAGTATTTT
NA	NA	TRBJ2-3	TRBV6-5	CASSYQITPDTQYF	TGTGCCAGCAGTTACCAGATTACCCCAGATACGCAGTATTTT
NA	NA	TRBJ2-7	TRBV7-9	CASSARAQGEQYF	TGTGCCAGCAGCGCCCGGGCCCAGGGGGAGCAGTACTTC
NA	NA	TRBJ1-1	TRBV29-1	CSVHQGYTEAFF	TGCAGCGTTCATCAGGGTTACACTGAAGCTTTCTTT
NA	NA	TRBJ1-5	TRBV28	CASSSPGEGYQPQHF	TGTGCCAGCAGTTCCCCGGGGGAGGGGTATCAGCCCCAGCATTTT
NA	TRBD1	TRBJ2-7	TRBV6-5	CASSLTGRSYEQYF	TGTGCCAGCAGTCTGACAGGGCGGTCCTACGAGCAGTACTTC
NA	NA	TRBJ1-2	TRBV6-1	CASSVEQGSYGYTF	TGTGCCAGCAGCGTCGAACAGGGTTCCTATGGCTACACCTTC
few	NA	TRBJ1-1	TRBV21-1	CASSKKGPCGTEAFF	TGTGCCAGCAGCAAAAAAGGTCCTTGCGGCACTGAAGCTTTCTTT
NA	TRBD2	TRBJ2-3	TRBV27	CASSFRAAGVLDTQYF	TGTGCCAGCAGTTTCCGAGCAGCGGGGGTTTTAGATACGCAGTATTTT
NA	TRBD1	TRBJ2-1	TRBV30	CAWSVHTPDRYNEQFF	TGTGCCTGGAGTGTACATACCCCGGACAGGTACAATGAGCAGTTCTTC
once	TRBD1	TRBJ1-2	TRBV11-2	CASSSWTGQGTYGYTF	TGTGCCAGCAGCTCCTGGACCGGACAGGGCACCTATGGCTACACCTTC
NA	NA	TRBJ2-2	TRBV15	CATSAQGLTGELFF	TGTGCCACCAGCGCGCAGGGCCTCACCGGGGAGCTGTTTTTT